This T cell receptor beta chain was sequenced for a study of blood T cells in healthy people across ages. Every participating donor contributed approximately 9.5 milliliters of peripheral blood through a draw. Researchers isolated at least 6.5 million PBMCs per sample. The second PCR ran roughly 7 to 12 cycles with a sample-barcoded 5' primer and J-beta primers. From the 5' RACE reads, TCRdb called clonotypes with MiXCR, one entry per CDR3 protein. The data show about 1.1 million distinct CDR3 sequences, with 35% to 40% seen just once and around 12% held by the top ten. CDR3 length: 21 amino acids. Trimming removed 1 base from V and 2 bases from J, with 28 bases in between. Germline V gene data show CDR1 as ENHRY and CDR2 as SYGVKD. In this sample, this clonotype turned up many times.

The gene calls are TRBV10-3 and TRBJ2-3, with D unclear. Input material: blood. The TCR comes from a man aged 18 to 30 in good health. This chain's CDR3 is CAISEWDKSQKTRIDTDTQYF. The CDR3 DNA is TGTGCCATCAGTGAGTGGGATAAGTCTCAAAAGACAAGGATTGACACAGATACGCAGTATTTT.